The 23 T cell receptor beta chains presented below share a single source sample, sequenced in a study of technical replicates of blood from a handful of donors. The table came from immunoSEQ multiplex PCR; TCRdb's copy has only in-frame clones and leaves some out. The table includes 80,000 or so clones, about 96% detected once. Sample: T cells isolated from PBMCs. The receptors here all came from a human donor in good health.

This sequence joins TRBV5-5 and TRBJ1-1, with 11 positions matching TRBD1. V shed 1 base, J shed 3 bases, and the junction held 17 bases outside the gene matches. Germline CDR1 SGHKS, CDR2 YYEKEE (reference sequence). The CDR3 runs 20 residues. For the CDR3, the DNA is TGTGCCAGCAGCTTGTTGCCGCCCGGGACAGGGGGAAGGTTGGACACTGAAGCTTTCTTT. It yields the protein CASSLLPPGTGGRLDTEAFF.

The rearrangement links TRBV6-6 to TRBJ2-7; 8 nucleotides agree with TRBD1. V shed 6 bases, J shed 0 bases, and the junction held 1 base outside the gene matches. CDR1 is MNHNY, CDR2 SVGAGI, per germline (reference sequence). The CDR3 runs 13 residues. The CDR3 region has the DNA TGTGCCAGCAGACAGGGGGACTCCTACGAGCAGTACTTC. This gives the protein CASRQGDSYEQYF.

The chain employs TRBV6-5 and TRBJ1-2; D perhaps matches TRBD1 (5 bases). Trimming took 6 bases from V and 4 from J, leaving 15 bases between them. The CDR3 spans 14 residues. The germline V gene has CDR1 MNHEY and CDR2 SVGAGI. The CDR3 loop is CASSQQGGGYGYTF. The CDR3 nucleotides are TGTGCCAGCAGCCAGCAGGGCGGTGGCTATGGCTACACCTTC.

The chain joins TRBV30 to TRBJ1-2, with 7 bases matching TRBD1. Germline values: CDR1 GTSNPN, CDR2 SVGIG (reference sequence). This CDR3 region has 13 residues. V was pared by 3 bases and J by 10 bases, with 11 bases of the junction left unmatched. In DNA, the CDR3 is TGTGCCTGGAGCCAAGACAGGGCCGGCCTCTACACCTTC. It is translated as CAWSQDRAGLYTF.

On this clone itself: This sample includes further DNA sequences coding for the same CDR3. The CDR3 region is CASSLQGNTEAFF. The CDR3 bases are TGTGCCAGCAGTTTACAGGGTAACACTGAAGCTTTCTTT. The V gene is TRBV27, the J gene TRBJ1-1; possibly TRBD1 for D (5 bases). In germline, CDR1 is MNHEY, CDR2 SMNVEV (reference sequence). V gave up 2 bases and J gave up 2 bases, with 6 bases separating them. This CDR3 contains 13 residues.

The chain has TRBV10-3 and TRBJ2-7, with 9 bases that match TRBD1. The CDR3 consists of 14 residues. V was clipped by 3 bases and J by 6 bases; unmatched bases: 6. CDR1 ENHRY and CDR2 SYGVKD come from the germline V gene. As DNA, the CDR3 is TGTGCCATCAGTGAAGCAGGGACAGGGATCGAGCAGTACTTC. It is translated as CAISEAGTGIEQYF.

This clone has just one count. The V call is TRBV5-1, the J call TRBJ2-7; TRBD1 agrees at 7 bases. The J segment lost 3 bases and the V segment lost 7 bases, leaving 16 bases of the junction unmatched. Germline CDR1 and CDR2: SGHRS and YFSETQ. CDR3 length: 16 residues. In nucleotides, the CDR3 is TGCGCCAGCCGGATTCCTTTGAAGACAGGGCACTACGAGCAGTACTTC. It is translated as CASRIPLKTGHYEQYF.

This chain joins TRBV11-2 and TRBJ2-3; no clear D. CDR3 length: 14 residues. Looked up from germline, CDR1 is SGHAT and CDR2 is FQNNGV. Between the trimmed V and J ends, which lost 3 bases and 0 bases, there was a span of 7 bases. In DNA form, the CDR3 reads TGTGCCAGCAGCTTGTACTCTAGCACAGATACGCAGTATTTT. Protein: CASSLYSSTDTQYF.

This clone occurred once. This chain's CDR3 is CASSIGALYTF. CDR3 in DNA: TGTGCCAGTAGTATAGGGGCCCTCTACACCTTC. The chain links TRBV19 to TRBJ1-2; D ambiguous. The CDR3 loop spans 11 amino acids. The V end was cut by 1 base, the J end by 10 bases, with 7 bases between. CDR1 and CDR2 (germline): LNHDA, SQIVND (reference sequence).

This chain joins TRBV7-2 and TRBJ2-7; 9 positions match TRBD1. This CDR3 is built from 16 residues. Germline CDR1 and CDR2: SGHTA and FQGNSA. V was pared by 5 bases and J by 2 bases, with 10 bases of the junction left unmatched. CDR3 coding DNA: TGTGCCAGCAGCCATAGACCGGGACAGGGTGCCTACGAGCAGTACTTC. Protein sequence: CASSHRPGQGAYEQYF.

The rearrangement uses TRBV7-3 and TRBJ1-1, with TRBD1 matching over 9 bases. The CDR3 contains 15 residues. Germline loops: CDR1 SGHTA, CDR2 FQGTGA. The V and J ends lost 3 bases and 8 bases, in that order; junction bases with no gene match: 10. CDR3 bases: TGTGCCAGCAGCTTCCGTGGGGACAGGGCGTCCGAAGCTTTCTTT. Amino acid sequence: CASSFRGDRASEAFF.

This clone turned up a few times. This chain links TRBV9 with TRBJ2-1, with 15 bases fitting TRBD2. V gave up 3 bases and J gave up 8 bases; unmatched junction bases: 3. The germline V gene has CDR1 SGDLS and CDR2 YYNGEE. This CDR3 is 15 amino acids long. The CDR3 loop is CASSDGTSGGYEQFF. In DNA, the CDR3 is TGTGCCAGCAGCGATGGGACTAGCGGGGGGTATGAGCAGTTCTTC.

This chain joins TRBV5-6 and TRBJ1-1; TRBD1 might be the D (5 bases). V lost 4 bases and J 3 bases, leaving 13 bases between the germline ends. Germline CDR1 SGHDT, CDR2 YYEEEE. CDR3 length equals 14 residues. This CDR3 is CASSGAPSDTEAFF. The CDR3 DNA sequence: TGTGCCAGCAGCGGGGCGCCCTCGGACACTGAAGCTTTCTTT.

This chain uses TRBV29-1 with TRBJ2-3; 12 nucleotides align to TRBD2. CDR3 length: 19 residues. V shed 0 bases and J 7 bases; nucleotides not matched to a gene: 17. Germline assignment: CDR1 SQVTM and CDR2 ANQGSEA. The CDR3 spells CSVEDRTSGEDVAQHTQYF. The CDR3 DNA reads as TGCAGCGTTGAAGACCGGACTAGCGGGGAGGACGTCGCACAACATACGCAGTATTTT.

V usage is TRBV2 and J usage is TRBJ1-2; D not resolved. From germline, CDR1 is SNHLY and CDR2 FYNNEI. The germline V and J ends were trimmed by 6 bases and 2 bases, with 10 bases remaining between them. The CDR3 totals 13 residues. CDR3: CASSLNRNYGYTF. CDR3 nucleotides: TGTGCCAGCAGCTTGAACCGGAACTATGGCTACACCTTC.

The chain is built from TRBV28 and TRBJ2-7; D not certain. CDR1 MDHEN and CDR2 SYDVKM come from the germline V gene. There are 16 residues in the CDR3. V was trimmed by 5 bases and J by 0 bases, leaving 17 bases between them. The CDR3 here is CASSPPSLLDSYEQYF. For the CDR3, the DNA is TGTGCCAGCAGTCCCCCTTCGCTATTAGACTCCTACGAGCAGTACTTC.

The chain carries TRBV6-6 and TRBJ1-5; no clear D gene. The CDR3 has 12 amino acids. Trimming shortened V by 5 bases and J by 6 bases, and 8 bases separated the two germline ends. Germline CDR1 is MNHNY and CDR2 is SVGAGI (reference sequence). CDR3 nucleotides: TGTGCCAGCAGTGACAACAGTCAGCCCCAGCATTTT. This translates into CASSDNSQPQHF.

The sample holds one count of this clone. This chain joins TRBV25-1 and TRBJ2-7; TRBD1 matches at 7 bases. This CDR3 has 15 amino acids. Germline CDR1 is MGHDK and CDR2 is SYGVNS. J gave up 0 bases and V 1 base, and 3 bases lay outside the gene matches. CDR3 coding DNA: TGTGCCAGCAGTGAATTGGGGACAGCCTCCTACGAGCAGTACTTC. Its translation: CASSELGTASYEQYF.

This chain joins TRBV19 and TRBJ2-5; D is unclear. V was shortened by 3 bases and J by 2 bases, with 7 bases between the two germline ends. This CDR3 region has 13 residues. Germline V gene data show CDR1 as LNHDA and CDR2 as SQIVND (reference sequence). CDR3 protein: CASSIKRQETQYF. CDR3 coding DNA: TGTGCCAGTAGTATTAAGCGACAAGAGACCCAGTACTTC.

V gene TRBV6-1 combines with J gene TRBJ2-3, with 8 bases lining up with TRBD2. Germline CDR1 MNHNS, CDR2 SASEGT. V shed 4 bases, J shed 5 bases, and the junction held 8 bases outside the gene matches. The CDR3 is 15 residues long. The CDR3, as DNA: TGTGCCAGCAGTGGCCCAGCGGGAGTGTTAGATACGCAGTATTTT. Encoded protein: CASSGPAGVLDTQYF.

This clone was detected only once. This sequence joins TRBV28 and TRBJ1-5; TRBD1 matches 7 bases. CDR3 length: 15 residues. Germline lookup yields CDR1 MDHEN and CDR2 SYDVKM. Unmatched junction bases numbered 5, after V lost 2 bases and J lost 4 bases. CDR3 sequence: CASSLNSQGNQPQHF. As DNA, the CDR3 is TGTGCCAGCAGTTTAAATTCACAGGGGAATCAGCCCCAGCATTTT.

V gene TRBV30 combines with J gene TRBJ1-1; D ambiguous. The CDR3 covers 14 residues. The V gene's germline CDR1 is GTSNPN and CDR2 SVGIG (reference sequence). V was trimmed by 1 base and J by 1 base, leaving 10 bases between them. Written as DNA, the CDR3 is TGTGCCTGGAGTGGTGGTGACAAGAACACTGAAGCTTTCTTT. Amino acids: CAWSGGDKNTEAFF.

This sequence joins TRBV4-1 and TRBJ1-4; 8 bases are a match to TRBD1. This CDR3 spans 16 amino acids. Trimming at V came to 4 bases and at J to 7 bases, leaving 11 bases not matched to a gene. Germline values: CDR1 MGHRA, CDR2 YSYEKL. The CDR3 region is CASSPSGTGWSEKLFF. In nucleotides, the CDR3 is TGCGCCAGCAGCCCCTCTGGGACAGGTTGGTCTGAAAAACTGTTTTTT.